Following are 2 T cell receptor beta chains from one sample sequenced in a study of T-cell reconstitution after alpha-beta-depleted transplantation in children. Unique molecular identifiers featured in how the TCRbeta library was prepared. TCRdb redid the calling of the PCR reads with MiXCR, one entry per CDR3 protein. The sample includes 900,000 or so distinct CDR3 sequences, approximately 15% of them seen just once. The source was PBMCs, mostly from graft donor cells, collected 360 days after TCRalphabeta/CD19-depleted stem cell transplant. The receptors come from a male patient between 5 and 17 years old who had a stem cell transplant for acute lymphoblastic leukemia, so the T cells may come from the graft donor.

Here the CDR3 DNA reads TGCGCCAGCAGCCAAGATCCCCGGGATACCGGGGAGCTGTTTTTT. As protein: CASSQDPRDTGELFF. The chain joins TRBV4-1 to TRBJ2-2; possible D gene TRBD2, 5 bases. Germline lookup yields CDR1 MGHRA and CDR2 YSYEKL. The CDR3 has 15 residues. Trimming removed 0 bases at V and 5 bases at J, with 10 bases between.

V gene TRBV9 combines with J gene TRBJ1-3; D is unresolved. Deletions cut 0 bases from V and 4 bases from J, with 8 bases between. CDR1 is SGDLS, CDR2 YYNGEE, per germline. This CDR3 is 14 amino acids long. CDR3 nucleotide sequence: TGTGCCAGCAGCGTAGACAGCTACGGAAACACCATATATTTT. It yields the protein CASSVDSYGNTIYF.